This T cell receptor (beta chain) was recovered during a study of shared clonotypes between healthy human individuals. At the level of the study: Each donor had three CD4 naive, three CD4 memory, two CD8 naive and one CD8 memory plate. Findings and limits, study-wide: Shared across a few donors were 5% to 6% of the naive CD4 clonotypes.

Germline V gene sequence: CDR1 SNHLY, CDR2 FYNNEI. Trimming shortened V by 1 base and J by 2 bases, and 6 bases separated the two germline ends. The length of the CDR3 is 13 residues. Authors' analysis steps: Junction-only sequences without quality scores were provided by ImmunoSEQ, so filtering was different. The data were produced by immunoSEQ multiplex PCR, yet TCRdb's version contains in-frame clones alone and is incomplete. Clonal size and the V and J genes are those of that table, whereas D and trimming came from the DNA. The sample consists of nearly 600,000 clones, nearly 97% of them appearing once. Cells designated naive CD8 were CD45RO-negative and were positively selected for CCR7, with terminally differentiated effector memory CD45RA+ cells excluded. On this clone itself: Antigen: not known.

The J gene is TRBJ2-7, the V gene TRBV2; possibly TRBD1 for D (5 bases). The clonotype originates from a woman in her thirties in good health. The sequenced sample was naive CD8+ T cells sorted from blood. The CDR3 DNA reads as TGTGCCAGCAGTGAAGACAGGCCCTACGAGCAGTACTTC. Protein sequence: CASSEDRPYEQYF. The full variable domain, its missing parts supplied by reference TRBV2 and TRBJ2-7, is EPEVTQTPSHQVTQMGQEVILRCVPISNHLYFYWYRQILGQKVEFLVSFYNNEISEKSEIFDDQFSVERPDGSNFTLKIRSTKLEDSAMYFCASSEDRPYEQYFGPGTRLTVT.